The subject of this entry is one T cell receptor beta chain. Its antigen is not known. The data stem from a study of T cell responses to AZD1222 COVID-19 vaccine. V dropped 6 bases and J dropped 0 bases, with 12 bases sitting between them. Germline V CDR1 and CDR2: SGHAT, FQNNGV. The CDR3 has 16 amino acids. Using immunoSEQ multiplex PCR, the repertoire was profiled, and TCRdb retains in-frame clones only, with some absent. The table lists 130,000 to 150,000 clones, roughly 91% of them singletons. General observations from the study: As reported, nearly half of all spike-specific TCRs target variant regions that are unmutated. Seropositive status at baseline applied to only five or six AZD1222 recipients. Spike as a whole was targeted by vaccine-associated CD4 TCRs, dominant at 160-218 and 743-854. Spike-specific TCR depth and breadth grew after two AZD1222 doses.

The TCR sequence derives from an adult in good health. The J gene is TRBJ1-6, the V gene TRBV11-2; no clear D gene. The sequencing here drew on peripheral blood, taken on day 0 of AZD1222 vaccination. CDR3 residues: CASRDPSSSYNSPLHF. The CDR3 region has the DNA TGTGCCAGCAGAGACCCATCGAGCTCCTATAATTCACCCCTCCACTTT.